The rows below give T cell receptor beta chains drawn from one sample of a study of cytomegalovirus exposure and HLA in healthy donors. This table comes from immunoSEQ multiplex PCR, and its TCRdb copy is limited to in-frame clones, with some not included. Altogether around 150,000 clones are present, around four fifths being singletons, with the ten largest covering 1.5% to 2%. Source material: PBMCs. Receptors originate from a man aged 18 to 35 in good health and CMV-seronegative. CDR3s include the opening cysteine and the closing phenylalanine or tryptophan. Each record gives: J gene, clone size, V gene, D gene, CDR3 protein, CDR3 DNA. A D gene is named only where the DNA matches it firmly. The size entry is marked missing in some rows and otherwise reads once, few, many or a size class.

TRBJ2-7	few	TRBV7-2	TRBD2	CASSLAPTAGGLEQYF	TGTGCCAGCAGCTTAGCGCCCACAGCGGGGGGGCTCGAGCAGTACTTC
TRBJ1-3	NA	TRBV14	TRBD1	CASRKTGGPSSGNTIYF	TGTGCCAGCAGAAAAACAGGGGGGCCCTCCTCTGGAAACACCATATATTTT
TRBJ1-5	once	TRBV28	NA	CASVNRESQPQHF	TGTGCCAGCGTCAACAGGGAAAGTCAGCCCCAGCATTTT
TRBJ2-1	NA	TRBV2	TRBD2	CASRSSGKTNEQFF	TGTGCCAGCAGGTCTAGCGGGAAAACCAATGAGCAGTTCTTC
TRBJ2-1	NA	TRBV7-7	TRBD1	CASSPARTGPYNEQFF	TGTGCTAGCAGCCCAGCGAGGACAGGGCCGTACAATGAGCAGTTCTTC
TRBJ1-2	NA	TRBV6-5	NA	CASSEGGAVGYTF	TGTGCCAGCAGCGAGGGGGGGGCGGTGGGCTACACCTTC
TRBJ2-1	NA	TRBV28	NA	CASSFLDTNWIQFF	TGTGCCAGCAGTTTCCTCGACACCAATTGGATTCAGTTCTTC
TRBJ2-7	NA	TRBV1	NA	CTSSPFTRGGDEQYF	TGCACCAGCAGCCCATTCACAAGAGGGGGTGACGAGCAGTACTTC
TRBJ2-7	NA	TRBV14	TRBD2	CARKGGPCGEQYF	TGTGCCAGAAAGGGAGGGCCGTGTGGCGAGCAGTACTTC
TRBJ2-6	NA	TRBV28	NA	CASSTTGTGANVLTF	TGTGCCAGCAGTACTACAGGGACTGGGGCCAACGTCCTGACTTTC
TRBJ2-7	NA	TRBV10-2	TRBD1	CASRDRELDEQYF	TGCGCCAGCCGGGACAGGGAGCTAGACGAGCAGTACTTC
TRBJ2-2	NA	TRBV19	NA	CASSILRLDFATGELFF	TGTGCCAGTAGTATCCTCCGTTTGGACTTCGCAACCGGGGAGCTGTTTTTT